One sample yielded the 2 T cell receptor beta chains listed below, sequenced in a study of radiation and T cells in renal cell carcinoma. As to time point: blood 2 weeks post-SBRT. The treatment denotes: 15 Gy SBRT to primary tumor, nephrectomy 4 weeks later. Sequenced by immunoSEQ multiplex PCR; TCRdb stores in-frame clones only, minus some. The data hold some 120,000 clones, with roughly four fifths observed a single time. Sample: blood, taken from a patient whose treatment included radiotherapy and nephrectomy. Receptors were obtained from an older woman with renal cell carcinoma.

The CDR3 spells CASSSGSGGQPQHF. CDR3 coding DNA: TGTGCCAGCAGTTCGGGATCCGGGGGTCAGCCCCAGCATTTT. The genes are TRBV6-5 and TRBJ1-5; tentatively, D is TRBD1 (5 bases). The germline V gene has CDR1 MNHEY and CDR2 SVGAGI. The CDR3 is 14 residues long. Trimming took off 4 bases at V and 6 bases at J, with 13 bases between the two ends.

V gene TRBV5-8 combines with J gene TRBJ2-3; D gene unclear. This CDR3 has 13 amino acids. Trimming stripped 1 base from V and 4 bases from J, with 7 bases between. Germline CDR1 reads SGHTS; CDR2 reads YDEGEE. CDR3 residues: CASSLLQSDTQYF. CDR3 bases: TGTGCCAGCAGCTTGTTACAATCAGATACGCAGTATTTT.